The 18 T cell receptor beta chains below were found in one sample sequenced in a study of immune characterization of retroperitoneal liposarcoma. In TCRdb, the PCR reads were re-called with MiXCR into one record per CDR3 protein. This sample yields approximately 1,600 distinct CDR3 sequences, of which approximately 48% are seen a single time; around 20% belongs to the top ten. Material for sequencing was tumor tissue. The origin of the receptors is a female donor with retroperitoneal liposarcoma.

The chain has TRBV6-1 and TRBJ1-1; 9 positions agree with TRBD1. Germline V gives CDR1 MNHNS, CDR2 SASEGT. V lost 4 bases, J lost 3 bases, and 3 bases stayed unmatched. This CDR3 spans 14 amino acids. Here the CDR3 reads CASSVQGAYTEAFF. The DNA of the CDR3 is TGTGCCAGCAGTGTACAGGGGGCTTACACTGAAGCTTTCTTT.

CDR3 protein: CASSPDPYNEQFF. The CDR3 region has the DNA TGTGCCAGCAGCCCGGACCCCTACAATGAGCAGTTCTTC. V is TRBV6-1 and J is TRBJ2-1; D not resolved. Germline CDR1 is MNHNS and CDR2 is SASEGT. CDR3 length: 13 amino acids. V lost 6 bases and J 2 bases, leaving 8 bases between the germline ends.

The rearrangement joins TRBV10-2 to TRBJ2-6; a weak D match, TRBD1 (5 bases). CDR3 length: 15 amino acids. With 7 bases removed from V and 0 bases from J, the gap between germline ends came to 10 bases. Germline lookup yields CDR1 WSHSY and CDR2 SAAADI. CDR3 bases: TGCGCCAGCACACCAGGGCTCTCTGGGGCCAACGTCCTGACTTTC. This sequence encodes CASTPGLSGANVLTF.

The chain joins TRBV6-1 to TRBJ2-1; D is unresolved. The V and J ends lost 5 bases and 7 bases respectively, with 9 bases between them. The CDR3 consists of 12 residues. Germline V gene sequence: CDR1 MNHNS, CDR2 SASEGT. CDR3 in amino acids: CASSKGRNEQFF. The CDR3 DNA follows: TGTGCCAGCAGTAAAGGCCGTAATGAGCAGTTCTTC.

This clonotype was detected a few times. The chain has TRBV6-1 and TRBJ2-1; D gene unclear. This CDR3 region has 11 residues. Germline assignment: CDR1 MNHNS and CDR2 SASEGT. Trimming took 7 bases from V and 5 from J, leaving 6 bases between them. The CDR3 sequence: CASTRDNEQFF. CDR3 bases: TGTGCCAGCACGCGTGACAATGAGCAGTTCTTC.

This clonotype counts as medium-sized (0.01 to 0.1%). The V and J genes are TRBV6-5 and TRBJ2-1, with D possibly called TRBD1 or TRBD2 (6 bases each). The J call may be wrong; the DNA end is better matched by TRBJ2-5. The length of the CDR3 is 14 residues. Germline V lookup: CDR1 MNHEY, CDR2 SVGAGI. CDR3 DNA: TGTGCCAGCAGTTACCGACGCACGGGGGCGCCCCAGTACTTC. This encodes CASSYRRTGAPQYF.

The genes are TRBV12-3 or TRBV12-4 and TRBJ2-1; 10 bases agree with TRBD2. V was clipped by 5 bases and J by 9 bases; unmatched bases: 4. The CDR3 length is 13 residues. In nucleotides, the CDR3 is TGTGCCAGCAGTCGAGCGGGAGGGACTGAGCAGTTCTTC. Translation: CASSRAGGTEQFF.

V gene TRBV10-2 combines with J gene TRBJ2-1; no definite D call. CDR3 length: 12 amino acids. Trimming stripped 0 bases from V and 7 bases from J, with 4 bases between. CDR1 is WSHSY, CDR2 SAAADI, per germline. The CDR3 DNA is TGCGCCAGCAGTGAGTCGTTTAATGAGCAGTTCTTC. Translating it yields CASSESFNEQFF.

Notes on this clonotype: A read error may account for a junction end that differs from germline. V and J are TRBV6-5 and TRBJ2-1; TRBD2 matches at 13 bases. Germline loops: CDR1 MNHEY, CDR2 SVGAGI. The CDR3 consists of 15 residues. CDR3 sequence reads: CASKSLAGGPGEKFF. The CDR3 DNA reads TGTGCCAGCAAATCACTAGCGGGAGGGCCGGGTGAGAAGTTCTTC.

The rearrangement links TRBV6-1 to TRBJ2-1; D gene unclear. Germline values: CDR1 MNHNS, CDR2 SASEGT. V shed 5 bases and J shed 13 bases, with 15 bases lying between them. This CDR3 has 12 amino acids. The CDR3 sequence: CASSYNQETQFF. CDR3 sequence (DNA): TGTGCCAGCAGTTATAACCAAGAGACCCAGTTCTTC.

V and J are TRBV6-1 and TRBJ2-1; TRBD2 agrees at 12 bases. The CDR3 covers 15 residues. Germline CDR1 and CDR2: MNHNS and SASEGT. The V and J ends lost 2 bases and 10 bases, in that order; junction bases with no gene match: 6. The DNA for the CDR3 is TGTGCCAGCAGTGAACGACTAGCGGGAGCGTACGAGCAGTTCTTC. It encodes CASSERLAGAYEQFF.

The chain employs TRBV10-3 and TRBJ2-5; 9 bases fit TRBD1. The DNA end favors TRBJ2-7, so the J call may be wrong. The length of the CDR3 is 12 residues. Per the germline V gene, CDR1 is ENHRY and CDR2 is SYGVKD. CDR3 nucleotides: TGTGCCATCAGGGGACAGGGAGGCGAGCAGTACTTC. Translated: CAIRGQGGEQYF.

The chain joins TRBV6-6 to TRBJ2-2; D might be TRBD1 (6 bases). Germline V gene data show CDR1 as MNHNY and CDR2 as SVGAGI (reference sequence). V was pared by 2 bases and J by 0 bases, with 7 bases between. This CDR3 has 15 residues. The CDR3 reads CASSYGQPNTGELFF. DNA of the CDR3: TGTGCCAGCAGTTACGGACAGCCGAACACCGGGGAGCTGTTTTTT.

The chain uses TRBV7-2 and TRBJ2-5; 7 bases line up with TRBD1. The J call may be in error: the DNA end matches TRBJ2-1 better. There are 13 residues in the CDR3. Germline V lookup: CDR1 SGHTA, CDR2 FQGNSA. CDR3 bases: TGTGCCAGCAGCTTAAGGACAGGCAATGAGCAGTTCTTC. The encoded protein is CASSLRTGNEQFF.

Within the sample, this clonotype is large (0.1 to 1%). The chain combines TRBV11-2 with TRBJ2-1, with D possibly matching TRBD2 (6 bases). V lost 1 base and J lost 3, with 13 bases in between. Germline V gives CDR1 SGHAT, CDR2 FQNNGV. The CDR3 spans 16 residues. The CDR3 loop is CASSLAGVSYYNEQFF. The CDR3 nucleotides are TGTGCCAGCAGCTTAGCGGGGGTTAGCTACTACAATGAGCAGTTCTTC.

The chain combines TRBV7-2 with TRBJ2-1; 7 nucleotides agree with TRBD1. Germline assignment: CDR1 SGHTA and CDR2 FQGNSA. The CDR3 extends over 14 amino acids. V shed 5 bases, J shed 10 bases, and the junction held 11 bases outside the gene matches. CDR3 in DNA: TGTGCCAGCAGCAGTAGACAGGGCTCCCACGAGCAGTTCTTC. Protein product: CASSSRQGSHEQFF.

This rearrangement joins TRBV27 to TRBJ2-1, with 7 bases aligning to TRBD2. Trimming cost V 0 bases and J 10 bases; bases outside gene matches: 6. CDR1 and CDR2 (germline): MNHEY, SMNVEV (reference sequence). The CDR3 length is 14 residues. The CDR3 DNA sequence: TGTGCCAGCAGTTTATCCGGCCCAGCGGGAGAGCAGTTCTTC. This codes for CASSLSGPAGEQFF.

By its share, this clonotype is large (0.1 to 1%). CDR3 sequence reads: CASTVAGSNNEQYF. The DNA for the CDR3 is TGTGCCAGCACGGTAGCGGGGAGTAACAATGAGCAGTACTTC. J is TRBJ2-1 and V is TRBV12-3 or TRBV12-4; 8 bases line up with TRBD2. TRBJ2-7 matches the DNA end more closely, so the J call is doubtful. CDR3 length: 14 amino acids.